Sequencing of this T cell receptor (beta chain) was carried out in a study of Tregs in tolerant kidney transplant recipients. In regard to this clone: The read ends 3 residues early relative to the CDR3; the germline J gene fills the gap.

Measured with immunoSEQ multiplex PCR; TCRdb has only the in-frame clones, and not every one. Recorded for this sample: tens of thousands of clones. Germline CDR1 and CDR2: SEHNR and FQNEAQ (reference sequence). This CDR3 contains 13 residues. V was pared by 0 bases and J by 0 bases, with 3 bases between. The origin of this receptor is a human donor who received a combined kidney and bone marrow transplant. The sample here was CD4+ T cells from blood, taken before the transplant. V usage is TRBV7-9 and J usage is TRBJ2-7; no clear D gene. Incomplete CDR3 DNA: TGTGCCAGCAGCTTAGCACTCTCCTACGAG. Its protein product is CASSLALSYE. From start to end, the CDR3 is CASSLALSYEQYF.